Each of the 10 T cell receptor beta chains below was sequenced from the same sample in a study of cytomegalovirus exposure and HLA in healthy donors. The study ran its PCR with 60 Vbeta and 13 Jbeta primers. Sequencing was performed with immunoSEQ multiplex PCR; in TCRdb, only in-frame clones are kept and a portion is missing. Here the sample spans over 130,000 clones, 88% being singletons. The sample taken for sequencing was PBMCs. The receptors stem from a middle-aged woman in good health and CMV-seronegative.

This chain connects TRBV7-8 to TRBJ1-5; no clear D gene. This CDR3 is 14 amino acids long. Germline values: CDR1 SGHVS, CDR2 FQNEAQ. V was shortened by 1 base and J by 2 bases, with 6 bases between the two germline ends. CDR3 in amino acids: CASSLGVGNQPQHF. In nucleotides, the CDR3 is TGTGCCAGCAGCTTAGGCGTAGGCAATCAGCCCCAGCATTTT.

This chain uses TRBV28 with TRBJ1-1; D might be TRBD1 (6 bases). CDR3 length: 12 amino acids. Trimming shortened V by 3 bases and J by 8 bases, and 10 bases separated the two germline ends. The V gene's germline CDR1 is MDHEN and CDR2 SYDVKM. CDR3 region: CASSFQGPEAFF. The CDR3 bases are TGTGCCAGCAGTTTTCAGGGGCCCGAAGCTTTCTTT.

The CDR3 bases are TGTGCCAGCACCACACAGGGGGGTCAGGAGACCCAGTACTTC. Translating gives CASTTQGGQETQYF. The chain has TRBV7-9 and TRBJ2-5; TRBD1 aligns across 8 bases. This CDR3 is built from 14 residues. Germline values: CDR1 SEHNR, CDR2 FQNEAQ (reference sequence). The V gene end was trimmed by 7 bases and the J gene end by 5 bases; junction bases not matched to a gene: 9.

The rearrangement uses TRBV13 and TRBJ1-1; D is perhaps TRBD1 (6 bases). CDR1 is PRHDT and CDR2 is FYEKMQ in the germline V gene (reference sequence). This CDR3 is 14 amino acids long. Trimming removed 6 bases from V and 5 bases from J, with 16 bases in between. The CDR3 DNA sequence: TGTGCCAGCAGGGGGGCCCTCCAAGGGACTGAAGCTTTCTTT. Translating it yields CASRGALQGTEAFF.

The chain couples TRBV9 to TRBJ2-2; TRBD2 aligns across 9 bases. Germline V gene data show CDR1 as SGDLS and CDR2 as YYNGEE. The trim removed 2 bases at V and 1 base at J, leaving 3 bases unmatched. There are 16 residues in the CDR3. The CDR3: CASSVGTSWNTGELFF. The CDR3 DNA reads TGTGCCAGCAGCGTGGGGACTAGCTGGAACACCGGGGAGCTGTTTTTT.

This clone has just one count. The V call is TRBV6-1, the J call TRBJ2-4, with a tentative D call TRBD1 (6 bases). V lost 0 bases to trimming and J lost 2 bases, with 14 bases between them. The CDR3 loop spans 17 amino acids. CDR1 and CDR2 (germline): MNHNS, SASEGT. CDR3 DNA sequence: TGTGCCAGCAGTGAAGCTCCGGGACATCGCACCAAAAACATTCAGTACTTC. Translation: CASSEAPGHRTKNIQYF.

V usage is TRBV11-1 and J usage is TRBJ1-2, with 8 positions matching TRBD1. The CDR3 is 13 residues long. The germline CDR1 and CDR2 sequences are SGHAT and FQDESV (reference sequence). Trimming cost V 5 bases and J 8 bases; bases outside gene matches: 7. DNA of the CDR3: TGTGCCAGCAGCACCCAGGGGGCGCAGGGCTACACCTTC. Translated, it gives CASSTQGAQGYTF.

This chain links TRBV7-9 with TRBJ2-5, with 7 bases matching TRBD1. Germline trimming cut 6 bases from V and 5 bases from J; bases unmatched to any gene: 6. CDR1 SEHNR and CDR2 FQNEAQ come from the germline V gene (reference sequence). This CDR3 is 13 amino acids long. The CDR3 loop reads CASRRTGVETQYF. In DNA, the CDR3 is TGTGCCAGCAGACGAACAGGGGTGGAGACCCAGTACTTC.

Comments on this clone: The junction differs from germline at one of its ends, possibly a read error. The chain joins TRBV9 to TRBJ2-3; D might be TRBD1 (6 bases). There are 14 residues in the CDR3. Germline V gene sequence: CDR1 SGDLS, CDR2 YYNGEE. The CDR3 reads CASTRDTGTDTQYF. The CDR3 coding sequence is TGTGCCAGCACCCGGGACACGGGCACGGATACGCAGTATTTT.

CDR3 residues: CASSLVLGTGVSYEQYF. CDR3 nucleotides: TGTGCCAGCAGCTTAGTATTGGGGACAGGGGTCTCCTACGAGCAGTACTTC. The rearrangement uses TRBV11-2 and TRBJ2-7; 10 nucleotides agree with TRBD1. Germline CDR1 SGHAT, CDR2 FQNNGV. The CDR3 sequence is 17 residues long. J gave up 0 bases and V 1 base, and 6 bases lay outside the gene matches.